The rows below give T cell receptor beta chains drawn from one sample of a study of long-term antiretroviral therapy in people with HIV. This table comes from immunoSEQ multiplex PCR, and its TCRdb copy is limited to in-frame clones, with some not included. This table has fewer than 25,000 clones, around 82% appearing once. The sample consisted of unsorted PBMCs, taken at the start of antiretroviral therapy. These receptors were obtained from a man over 45 with HIV. CDR3s include the opening cysteine and the closing phenylalanine or tryptophan. D genes are given only for firm matches. The size field is filled for only some rows; it gives once, few, many or a size class.

V gene	clone size	J gene	D gene	CDR3 protein	CDR3 DNA
TRBV19	NA	TRBJ2-7	TRBD2	CASSFGTRNYEQYF	TGTGCCAGTAGTTTTGGGACTAGAAACTACGAGCAGTACTTC
TRBV28	once	TRBJ2-3	NA	CASISTGDTQYF	TGTGCCAGCATTAGTACGGGCGATACGCAGTATTTT
TRBV5-1	NA	TRBJ2-1	NA	CASSPTYNEQFF	TGCGCCAGCAGTCCGACCTACAATGAGCAGTTCTTC
TRBV30	NA	TRBJ2-5	NA	CAWSVRGVQTQYF	TGTGCCTGGAGTGTTAGGGGTGTGCAGACCCAGTACTTC
TRBV11-2	NA	TRBJ2-3	NA	CASIEAERETQYF	TGTGCCAGCATCGAAGCGGAACGGGAAACGCAGTATTTT
TRBV4-3	medium-sized	TRBJ2-7	TRBD2	CASSLSGGAYEQYF	TGCGCCAGCAGCCTAAGCGGGGGTGCCTACGAGCAGTACTTC
TRBV27	once	TRBJ1-4	TRBD1	CASSFRGTNEKLFF	TGTGCCAGCAGTTTCAGGGGGACTAATGAAAAACTGTTTTTT
TRBV7-2	NA	TRBJ1-1	NA	CASSSVAVEMNTEAFF	TGTGCCAGCAGCTCAGTGGCGGTTGAAATGAACACTGAAGCTTTCTTT
TRBV7-9	NA	TRBJ2-1	NA	CASSLAQQANEQFF	TGTGCCAGCAGCTTAGCGCAACAGGCTAATGAGCAGTTCTTC
TRBV19	NA	TRBJ1-2	TRBD1	CASIQRAGGYGYTF	TGTGCCAGTATACAAAGGGCAGGGGGTTATGGCTACACCTTC
TRBV10-3	NA	TRBJ2-3	NA	CAISAIGIRGTDTQYF	TGTGCCATCAGTGCGATCGGAATAAGGGGCACAGATACGCAGTATTTT
TRBV2	NA	TRBJ2-5	NA	CASTGTQETQYF	TGTGCCTCAACCGGGACCCAAGAGACCCAGTACTTC
TRBV7-8	NA	TRBJ2-6	TRBD1	CASSYTGAGANVLTF	TGTGCCAGCAGCTATACAGGGGCTGGGGCCAACGTCCTGACTTTC
TRBV7-9	NA	TRBJ1-3	TRBD1	CASSAGTANTIYF	TGTGCCAGCAGCGCCGGGACAGCGAACACCATATATTTT
TRBV2	NA	TRBJ1-1	NA	CASTEGPHFNAEAFF	TGTGCCAGCACCGAAGGCCCCCACTTCAACGCTGAAGCTTTCTTT
TRBV27	medium-sized	TRBJ1-2	NA	CASSSPNREGYTF	TGTGCCAGCAGTTCACCGAACAGGGAAGGCTACACCTTC
TRBV9	once	TRBJ2-1	NA	CASSAGSYNEQFF	TGTGCCAGCAGCGCCGGGAGTTACAATGAGCAGTTCTTC
TRBV9	once	TRBJ1-6	NA	CASSVEGQNNSPLHF	TGTGCCAGCAGCGTAGAAGGACAAAATAATTCACCCCTCCACTTT
TRBV19	NA	TRBJ2-7	TRBD2	CASSFRLASLLNEQYF	TGTGCCAGTAGTTTTCGACTAGCTTCCCTTTTGAACGAGCAGTACTTC
TRBV5-6	NA	TRBJ1-1	NA	CASSLSGWHTEAFF	TGTGCCAGCAGCTTATCGGGGTGGCACACTGAAGCTTTCTTT
TRBV11-2	NA	TRBJ2-7	TRBD1	CASSRGTGVGYEQYF	TGTGCCAGCAGCCGAGGGACAGGGGTGGGTTACGAGCAGTACTTC
TRBV5-4	NA	TRBJ1-1	TRBD1	CASSFPGQLNTEAFF	TGTGCCAGCAGCTTCCCGGGACAGTTGAACACTGAAGCTTTCTTT
TRBV5-1	NA	TRBJ2-5	NA	CASSLGRKQETQYF	TGCGCCAGCAGCTTGGGACGAAAGCAAGAGACCCAGTACTTC